This TCR beta chain appears in the sequencing data of a study of cytomegalovirus exposure and HLA in healthy donors. Germline loops: CDR1 SGHTA, CDR2 FQGNSA. The length of the CDR3 is 16 residues. V gave up 1 base and J gave up 6 bases; unmatched junction bases: 8. Vbeta (60) and Jbeta (13) primers were used in the PCR. This table comes from immunoSEQ multiplex PCR, and its TCRdb copy is limited to in-frame clones, with some not included. The data show around 170,000 clones, 75% to 85% seen once. This clone was detected a few times. The TCR sequence derives from a woman aged 25 to 39 in good health and CMV-seropositive. This chain links TRBV7-2 with TRBJ2-2; the match to TRBD1 covers 7 bases. Sequenced material: PBMCs. This CDR3 reads CASSLGQGYPPGELFF. The CDR3 DNA follows: TGTGCCAGCAGCTTAGGACAGGGTTATCCCCCCGGGGAGCTGTTTTTT.